Listed below are T cell receptor beta chains from one sample, sequenced in a study of cytomegalovirus exposure and HLA in healthy donors. Clones were read by immunoSEQ multiplex PCR, and TCRdb kept only the in-frame ones, dropping some. The data show about 140,000 clones, 80% seen once. Sample: PBMCs. These TCRs come from a man in his fifties in good health and CMV-seronegative. Both conserved end residues are part of each CDR3. D genes are given only for firm matches. Clone size is not always given. Where it is, it says once, few, many or a class for expanded clones.

abundance	v_gene	d_gene	j_gene	CDR3aa	CDR3nt
NA	TRBV5-1	TRBD2	TRBJ2-5	CASSLGSGRDLETQYF	TGCGCCAGCAGCTTGGGTAGCGGGAGAGATTTGGAGACCCAGTACTTC
NA	TRBV5-5	NA	TRBJ1-4	CASKLRPESNEKLFF	TGTGCCAGCAAACTACGTCCCGAATCCAATGAAAAACTGTTTTTT
NA	TRBV15	NA	TRBJ2-4	CATSRSLQLSINIQYF	TGTGCCACCAGCAGAAGTCTGCAACTCTCTATAAACATTCAGTACTTC
NA	TRBV4-1	NA	TRBJ2-5	CASSVVRGVETQYF	TGCGCCAGCAGCGTTGTCCGCGGGGTGGAGACCCAGTACTTC
few	TRBV6-6	NA	TRBJ1-2	CASNSGAQYGYTF	TGTGCCAGCAACAGCGGGGCTCAATATGGCTACACCTTC
NA	TRBV5-4	TRBD1	TRBJ1-2	CASSFPQGAPNYGYTF	TGTGCCAGCAGCTTCCCTCAGGGGGCCCCTAACTATGGCTACACCTTC
NA	TRBV6-5	TRBD1	TRBJ2-5	CASTKLGQGQETQYF	TGTGCCAGCACCAAGTTGGGACAGGGGCAAGAGACCCAGTACTTC
few	TRBV15	NA	TRBJ2-7	CATSRGWAGQTYEQYF	TGTGCCACCAGCAGAGGCTGGGCGGGACAGACCTACGAGCAGTACTTC
NA	TRBV29-1	TRBD1	TRBJ1-5	CSVGSGGNQPQHF	TGCAGCGTTGGATCAGGGGGAAATCAGCCCCAGCATTTT
NA	TRBV5-6	NA	TRBJ2-2	CASNLRGGAGELFF	TGTGCCAGCAACTTAAGGGGGGGCGCCGGGGAGCTGTTTTTT
NA	TRBV5-4	TRBD2	TRBJ2-3	CASSLGTTPDTQCF	TGTGCCAGCAGCCTAGGGACTACCCCCGATACGCAGTGTTTT
few	TRBV7-9	TRBD1	TRBJ1-2	CASSLARGQSYGYTF	TGTGCCAGCAGCTTAGCCAGGGGGCAAAGCTATGGCTACACCTTC
NA	TRBV6-1	NA	TRBJ2-1	CASSEVNNEQFF	TGTGCCAGCAGTGAAGTAAACAATGAGCAGTTCTTC
NA	TRBV29-1	TRBD1	TRBJ2-7	CSVEERDRAHEQYF	TGCAGCGTTGAAGAACGGGACAGGGCCCACGAGCAGTACTTC
NA	TRBV9	NA	TRBJ2-5	CASSVVGGGRETQYF	TGTGCCAGCAGCGTAGTAGGGGGGGGGCGAGAGACCCAGTACTTC
NA	TRBV28	TRBD1	TRBJ1-2	CASTQRDRGWGYTF	TGTGCCAGTACGCAGAGGGACAGGGGCTGGGGCTACACCTTC
NA	TRBV28	TRBD1	TRBJ2-7	CASSLIAGQGRYEQYF	TGTGCCAGCAGTTTAATCGCCGGACAGGGGCGTTACGAGCAGTACTTC
NA	TRBV25-1	NA	TRBJ1-1	CASSGPGTSNTEAFF	TGTGCCAGCAGTGGTCCCGGGACATCGAACACTGAAGCTTTCTTT
once	TRBV11-3	NA	TRBJ2-1	CASSLGQGNEQFF	TGTGCCAGCAGCTTAGGGCAGGGGAATGAGCAGTTCTTC
NA	TRBV5-1	NA	TRBJ2-3	CASKWLQGSTDTQYF	TGCGCCAGCAAGTGGTTGCAGGGTAGCACAGATACGCAGTATTTT
NA	TRBV29-1	NA	TRBJ1-2	CSVGGEVSYGYTF	TGCAGCGTGGGAGGAGAGGTGAGCTATGGCTACACCTTC
NA	TRBV5-1	NA	TRBJ2-3	CASSTGTSTDTQYF	TGCGCCAGCAGCACCGGGACTAGCACAGATACGCAGTATTTT